The 12 T cell receptor beta chains given below trace back to one sample, sequenced in a study of T cells in women clearing cervical HPV infection. Produced via immunoSEQ multiplex PCR; TCRdb's table is partial and in-frame only. Here the sample table reports fewer than 30,000 clones. Sequencing was performed on blood buffy coat. These receptors were collected from a woman aged 18-69 years with a cervical HPV16 infection that either progressed to CIN3+ or cleared (not recorded which).

This CDR3 is CASKGMRETQYF. Incomplete CDR3 DNA: TGTGCCAGCAAGGGGATGCGAGAGACG. The V gene is TRBV7-6, the J gene TRBJ2-3; possibly TRBD1 for D (5 bases). The sequenced fragment ends 3 residues before the CDR3 boundary, so the rest is inferred from the germline J gene. CDR3 length: 12 residues. CDR1 is SGHVS, CDR2 FNYEAQ, per germline.

On this clone: The sequence runs out 3 residues before the end of the CDR3; the remainder is reconstructed from the germline J gene. The chain joins TRBV20-1 to TRBJ2-1, with 16 bases that match TRBD2. The CDR3 spans 18 residues. The germline V gene has CDR1 DFQATT and CDR2 SNEGSKA (reference sequence). J lost 8 bases, V lost 5 bases, and 15 bases had no gene match. The part of the CDR3 DNA that was read is TGCAGTGCTTCCGGGGGGACTAGCGGGAGGGCCCGGGAGGATGAG. It translates to CSASGGTSGRAREDE. The CDR3, in full, reads CSASGGTSGRAREDEQFF.

About this clone: The read ends 3 residues shy of where the CDR3 ends; the end is completed using the germline J gene. The genes are TRBV18 and TRBJ1-5, with a weak D call TRBD1 (6 bases). Germline V gene sequence: CDR1 KGHSH, CDR2 LQKENI. The CDR3 is 16 residues long. V was pared by 4 bases and J by 7 bases, with 20 bases between. The CDR3: CASSRETGGDGQPQHF. CDR3 bases read: TGTGCCAGCTCACGGGAGACAGGAGGGGACGGGCAGCCC. Using reference TRBV18 and TRBJ1-5 for the parts outside the CDR3, the full variable domain is NAGVMQNPRHLVRRRGQEARLRCSPMKGHSHVYWYRQLPEEGLKFMVYLQKENIIDESGMPKERFSAEFPKEGPSILRIQQVVRGDSAAYFCASSRETGGDGQPQHFGDGTRLSIL.

About this clone itself: The read ends 3 residues early relative to the CDR3; the germline J gene fills the gap. The chain uses TRBV3-1 (or the pseudogene TRBV3-2) and TRBJ2-5; TRBD2 matches 11 bases. The CDR3 loop spans 14 amino acids. The V and J ends lost 7 bases and 4 bases, in that order; junction bases with no gene match: 5. Germline loops: CDR1 LGHDT, CDR2 YNNKEL (reference sequence). CDR3 sequence: CASTLTSGGETQYF. The CDR3 DNA, read in part, is TGTGCCAGCACCCTTACTAGCGGGGGAGAGACC.

For this clone: The CDR3 extends 3 residues past the end of the read, so its final part is completed from the germline J gene. This chain joins TRBV9 and TRBJ2-2; tentatively, D is TRBD2 (6 bases). The CDR3 contains 15 residues. V gave up 2 bases and J gave up 3 bases, with 11 bases separating them. Germline V gene sequence: CDR1 SGDLS, CDR2 YYNGEE. The CDR3 DNA, read in part, is TGTGCCAGCAGCGTCCGGTGGAGGGACACCGGGGAG. Protein sequence: CASSVRWRDTGE. The whole CDR3 protein reads CASSVRWRDTGELFF.

To note about this clone: Coverage ceases 3 residues before the CDR3 finishes, and the germline J gene fills in the end. The chain uses TRBV5-1 and TRBJ1-2; 9 positions agree with TRBD1. The CDR3 is made up of 15 amino acids. Germline CDR1 SGHRS, CDR2 YFSETQ. Unmatched junction bases numbered 7, after V lost 0 bases and J lost 7 bases. CDR3 DNA (partial): TGCGCCAGCAGCTTGGCCGCCGGGACAGGGTCTGGC. Protein: CASSLAAGTGSG. The CDR3 in its entirety is CASSLAAGTGSGYTF.

About this clone: The read terminates 3 residues before the CDR3 end, so the remaining end is supplied by the germline J gene. The chain uses TRBV5-5 and TRBJ1-2; a weak D match, TRBD1 (5 bases). The CDR3 consists of 14 residues. CDR1 and CDR2 from the germline V gene are SGHKS and YYEKEE (reference sequence). The CDR3 loop reads CASSPERGTITYTF. The sequenced part of the CDR3 DNA is TGTGCCAGCAGCCCCGAAAGGGGTACTATCACA.

As regards this clone: Read coverage stops 3 residues before the CDR3 terminus; the germline J gene supplies the remainder. V and J are TRBV7-9 and TRBJ2-7; 9 positions match TRBD1. V shed 7 bases, J shed 5 bases, and the junction held 9 bases outside the gene matches. Germline lookup yields CDR1 SEHNR and CDR2 FQNEAQ (reference sequence). The CDR3 length is 14 residues. Incomplete CDR3 DNA: TGTGCCAGCAACACCGGGACAGGGAATAACGAG. As protein: CASNTGTGNNE. The whole CDR3 reads CASNTGTGNNEQYF.

Remarks on this clone: Read coverage stops 3 residues before the CDR3 terminus; the germline J gene supplies the remainder. J is TRBJ1-1 and V is TRBV7-9; D unresolved. Germline V gene sequence: CDR1 SEHNR, CDR2 FQNEAQ (reference sequence). This CDR3 spans 14 amino acids. The CDR3: CASSLGVRSYEAFF. The sequenced part of the CDR3 DNA is TGTGCCAGCAGCTTAGGGGTCAGGTCCTACGAG.

Notes on this clone: The CDR3 end is not reached by the read, which stops 3 residues before it; the germline J gene fills it in. This chain joins TRBV9 and TRBJ2-1; 7 bases are shared with TRBD2. V lost 0 bases, J lost 4 bases, and 10 bases stayed unmatched. Germline CDR1 is SGDLS and CDR2 is YYNGEE. The CDR3 length is 17 residues. The part of the CDR3 DNA that was read is TGTGCCAGCAGCGTAGGGGCGAGGTCTAGCGGATACAATGAG. Translated, it gives CASSVGARSSGYNE. The entire CDR3 protein reads CASSVGARSSGYNEQFF. Complete variable domain (other parts from reference TRBV9 and TRBJ2-1): DSGVTQTPKHLITATGQRVTLRCSPRSGDLSVYWYQQSLDQGLQFLIQYYNGEERAKGNILERFSAQQFPDLHSELNLSSLELGDSALYFCASSVGARSSGYNEQFFGPGTRLTVL.

As regards this clone: The DNA ends 3 residues before the CDR3 does, and the rest of the CDR3 is filled in from the germline J gene. J is TRBJ2-7 and V is TRBV28; tentatively, D is TRBD1 (7 bases). This CDR3 has 16 amino acids. From germline, CDR1 is MDHEN and CDR2 SYDVKM. Trimming left V 5 bases short and J 5 bases short, with 22 bases between. CDR3 DNA (partial): TGTGCCAGCAGTGCCCAAATTAACAGGGGAGGAAACGAG. This sequence encodes CASSAQINRGGNE. The entire CDR3 sequence reads CASSAQINRGGNEQYF.

About this clone itself: The DNA ends 3 residues before the CDR3 does, and the rest of the CDR3 is filled in from the germline J gene. The chain combines TRBV19 with TRBJ2-2, with TRBD1 matching 11 bases. CDR1 is LNHDA, CDR2 SQIVND, per germline (reference sequence). The CDR3 covers 14 residues. V lost 6 bases to trimming and J lost 5 bases; unmatched junction nucleotides: 2. CDR3 DNA (partial): TGTGCCAGTAGCGGGACAGGGGGGACCGGGGAG. Residues: CASSGTGGTGE. The entire CDR3 sequence reads CASSGTGGTGELFF.